The source of this T cell receptor (beta chain) is a study of cytomegalovirus exposure and HLA in healthy donors. This clone was found once. It was with 60 Vbeta and 13 Jbeta primers that the PCR ran. Sequenced by immunoSEQ multiplex PCR; TCRdb stores in-frame clones only, minus some. The repertoire consists of some 140,000 clones, with about three quarters occurring once and the leading ten covering 1.8%. From germline, CDR1 is MDHEN and CDR2 SYDVKM. The germline V and J ends were trimmed by 6 bases and 1 base, with 14 bases remaining between them. CDR3 length: 15 residues. V usage is TRBV28 and J usage is TRBJ2-3; maybe TRBD1 (5 bases). The sequence was obtained from a female donor in good health and CMV-seropositive. Sequences were obtained from PBMCs. The DNA for the CDR3 is TGTGCCAGCAGCCAGGGTGGCGCTGGCACAGATACGCAGTATTTT. This translates into CASSQGGAGTDTQYF.